Below, 16 T cell receptor beta chains from the same sample are listed, as sequenced in a study of T cell changes during pregnancy in multiple sclerosis. TCRdb keeps only in-frame clones here, not all; method: immunoSEQ multiplex PCR. The data show some 60,000 clones, over 75% seen once. Sequencing used peripheral blood, obtained in the first trimester of pregnancy. The source of these receptors is a female donor in good health, enrolled as a control in a pregnancy study.

The genes are TRBV7-9 and TRBJ2-5; 9 bases line up with TRBD1. The CDR3 contains 15 residues. Losses at the gene ends were 3 bases for V and 5 bases for J; bases not matched to a gene: 7. The germline V gene encodes CDR1 SEHNR and CDR2 FQNEAQ (reference sequence). The CDR3 bases are TGTGCCAGCAGCTTGGGGACAGGGCTCGGCGAGACCCAGTACTTC. Protein: CASSLGTGLGETQYF.

This clone has a handful of counts. This chain connects TRBV29-1 to TRBJ2-7, with TRBD2 matching 14 bases. The V and J ends lost 3 bases and 6 bases, in that order; junction bases with no gene match: 4. CDR3 size: 14 residues. CDR1 and CDR2 from the germline V gene are SQVTM and ANQGSEA. The CDR3 protein is CSVDSGLAGVEQYF. CDR3 in DNA: TGCAGCGTTGATTCGGGACTAGCGGGAGTCGAGCAGTACTTC.

This sequence joins TRBV6-5 and TRBJ2-1; D possibly corresponds to TRBD2 (5 bases). The V gene lost 6 bases and the J gene lost 2 bases, with 11 bases spanning the gap. The germline CDR1 and CDR2 sequences are MNHEY and SVGAGI. The CDR3 runs to 14 residues. CDR3 protein: CASSLAGPYNEQFF. DNA of the CDR3: TGTGCCAGCAGCCTGGCGGGCCCCTACAATGAGCAGTTCTTC.

The rearrangement uses TRBV5-6 and TRBJ1-2; 7 positions match TRBD1. Trimming at V came to 4 bases and at J to 7 bases, leaving 7 bases not matched to a gene. Germline V gives CDR1 SGHDT, CDR2 YYEEEE. The CDR3 covers 13 residues. CDR3 nucleotide sequence: TGTGCCAGCAGCACCCCAACAGGGGCTGGCTACACCTTC. This sequence encodes CASSTPTGAGYTF.

The V gene is TRBV25-1, the J gene TRBJ2-7; weak D call: TRBD1 (6 bases). CDR1 is MGHDK and CDR2 is SYGVNS in the germline V gene. V was cut by 9 bases and J by 7 bases, with 16 bases left in between. The CDR3 contains 12 residues. The CDR3 region is CASGTPFGEQYF. The CDR3, as DNA: TGTGCCAGTGGGACACCCTTTGGAGAGCAGTACTTC.

This chain joins TRBV11-2 and TRBJ1-2, with D possibly matching TRBD1 (6 bases). V was trimmed by 5 bases and J by 2 bases, leaving 18 bases between them. The CDR3 has 16 amino acids. Germline CDR1 is SGHAT and CDR2 is FQNNGV. CDR3 amino acids: CASSDDVVTGNYGYTF. In nucleotides, the CDR3 is TGTGCCAGCAGCGACGATGTGGTTACAGGGAACTATGGCTACACCTTC. Based on the CDR3 plus reference TRBV11-2 and TRBJ1-2, the full variable domain is EAGVAQSPRYKIIEKRQSVAFWCNPISGHATLYWYQQILGQGPKLLIQFQNNGVVDDSQLPKDRFSAERLKGVDSTLKIQPAKLEDSAVYLCASSDDVVTGNYGYTFGSGTRLTVV.

CDR3 protein: CASSTQGAEQPQHF. As DNA, the CDR3 is TGTGCCAGCTCTACGCAGGGGGCGGAACAGCCCCAGCATTTT. V usage is TRBV18 and J usage is TRBJ1-5, with TRBD1 identical over 8 bases. CDR1 is KGHSH and CDR2 is LQKENI in the germline V gene. Losses at the gene ends were 6 bases for V and 7 bases for J; bases not matched to a gene: 8. The CDR3 length is 14 residues.

V usage is TRBV7-9 and J usage is TRBJ1-2; D gene uncertain. The CDR3 sequence is 12 residues long. V was pared by 1 base and J by 12 bases, with 12 bases between. Germline CDR1 is SEHNR and CDR2 is FQNEAQ (reference sequence). DNA of the CDR3: TGTGCCAGCAGCTTAGATGAGCTTCTGGACACCTTC. It codes for CASSLDELLDTF.

J is TRBJ1-4 and V is TRBV7-8; D is perhaps TRBD1 (5 bases). Trimming shortened V by 4 bases and J by 8 bases, and 20 bases separated the two germline ends. Germline V gene data show CDR1 as SGHVS and CDR2 as FQNEAQ. The CDR3 loop spans 16 amino acids. The DNA for the CDR3 is TGTGCCAGCAGCTCCGGACGGGGGGGTGCTCTCGAAAAACTGTTTTTT. Residues: CASSSGRGGALEKLFF.

The chain joins TRBV2 to TRBJ2-5, with D maybe TRBD2 (5 bases). V lost 8 bases to trimming and J lost 2 bases, with 21 bases between them. The CDR3 runs 16 residues. In germline, CDR1 is SNHLY, CDR2 FYNNEI. CDR3 in DNA: TGTGCCAGCTGTTCCCGGGCGCCGAGGGTTCAAGAGACCCAGTACTTC. Protein sequence: CASCSRAPRVQETQYF.

The chain uses TRBV29-1 and TRBJ2-3, with TRBD1 matching 7 bases. The V and J ends lost 8 bases and 0 bases, in that order; junction bases with no gene match: 5. The CDR3 extends over 13 amino acids. The germline gives CDR1 SQVTM, CDR2 ANQGSEA. CDR3 DNA: TGCAGCACCGGGACAGTTAGCACAGATACGCAGTATTTT. The encoded protein is CSTGTVSTDTQYF.

CDR3 sequence reads: CASSLRVTQGASGNTIYF. CDR3 sequence (DNA): TGTGCCAGCAGTTTACGAGTTACTCAGGGGGCCTCTGGAAACACCATATATTTT. This chain connects TRBV28 to TRBJ1-3; 8 nucleotides match TRBD1. Germline values: CDR1 MDHEN, CDR2 SYDVKM. This CDR3 has 18 amino acids. V shed 2 bases and J 0 bases; nucleotides not matched to a gene: 9.

The chain recombines TRBV5-5 with TRBJ2-7; TRBD2 might be the D (5 bases). The germline V gene has CDR1 SGHKS and CDR2 YYEKEE (reference sequence). Trimming left V 4 bases short and J 1 base short, with 12 bases between. The CDR3 contains 14 residues. This chain's CDR3 is CASSPGVLSYEQYF. CDR3 nucleotides: TGTGCCAGCAGCCCCGGGGTACTATCCTACGAGCAGTACTTC.

The chain recombines TRBV5-1 with TRBJ2-2; 12 positions agree with TRBD2. The CDR3 sequence is 20 residues long. Per germline, CDR1 SGHRS and CDR2 YFSETQ. J gave up 4 bases and V 5 bases, and 18 bases lay outside the gene matches. CDR3 in amino acids: CASSFLAIRLAGAVTGELFF. CDR3 sequence (DNA): TGCGCCAGCAGTTTCTTGGCAATTCGACTAGCGGGAGCAGTCACCGGGGAGCTGTTTTTT.

The gene calls are TRBV7-9 and TRBJ2-1; D not resolved. Germline values: CDR1 SEHNR, CDR2 FQNEAQ (reference sequence). The CDR3 length is 13 residues. With 6 bases removed from V and 8 bases from J, the gap between germline ends came to 14 bases. The CDR3 region is CASRAGHRYEQFF. CDR3 in DNA: TGTGCCAGCAGGGCAGGCCATCGGTATGAGCAGTTCTTC. Full variable domain (missing parts from reference TRBV7-9 and TRBJ2-1): DTGVSQNPRHKITKRGQNVTFRCDPISEHNRLYWYRQTLGQGPEFLTYFQNEAQLEKSRLLSDRFSAERPKGSFSTLEIQRTEQGDSAMYLCASRAGHRYEQFFGPGTRLTVL.

The genes are TRBV7-6 and TRBJ2-5; 7 bases align to TRBD2. V trimming: 1 base; J trimming: 0 bases; junction bases outside the gene matches: 14. The length of the CDR3 is 19 residues. Germline assignment: CDR1 SGHVS and CDR2 FNYEAQ. CDR3 sequence (DNA): TGTGCCAGCAGCTTAGTTAATTTGGCTAGCGGTCGGTACCAAGAGACCCAGTACTTC. It yields the protein CASSLVNLASGRYQETQYF.